One and the same sample provided the 16 T cell receptor beta chains below, sequenced in a study of T-cell reconstitution after alpha-beta-depleted transplantation in children. This sample's TCRbeta library carried unique molecular identifier barcodes. MiXCR, applied by TCRdb to the PCR reads, yields one record per CDR3 protein. The sample contains approximately 200,000 distinct CDR3 sequences, roughly 15% of which appear only once. The sequencing here drew on PBMCs from the stem cell graft donor, taken from the stem cell graft. The receptors were sampled from a human donor who donated a stem cell graft to a child with acute lymphoblastic leukemia.

This clonotype was observed at least ten times. The chain combines TRBV4-1 with TRBJ1-1; D possibly corresponds to TRBD1 (5 bases). The CDR3 length is 16 residues. The V end was cut by 4 bases, the J end by 0 bases, with 15 bases between. Germline-derived CDR1 and CDR2 are MGHRA and YSYEKL. DNA for the CDR3: TGCGCCAGCAGCCGTTTCCCGGGGACGGTGAACACTGAAGCTTTCTTT. This gives the protein CASSRFPGTVNTEAFF.

This clonotype appeared many times. This sequence joins TRBV29-1 and TRBJ2-1; 7 nucleotides align to TRBD1. The CDR3 is made up of 14 amino acids. V shed 6 bases and J 4 bases; nucleotides not matched to a gene: 9. In germline, CDR1 is SQVTM, CDR2 ANQGSEA. The DNA for the CDR3 is TGCAGCGTAGTGACAGGGTACCTTTACAATGAGCAGTTCTTC. Protein product: CSVVTGYLYNEQFF.

This clonotype was seen ten or more times. The genes are TRBV20-1 and TRBJ2-5, with D tentatively TRBD2 (8 bases). Germline CDR1 and CDR2: DFQATT and SNEGSKA (reference sequence). V lost 2 bases and J 2 bases, leaving 12 bases between the germline ends. The CDR3 runs 14 residues. CDR3 protein: CSARSGGQQETQYF. Written as DNA, the CDR3 is TGCAGTGCTAGAAGCGGGGGACAGCAAGAGACCCAGTACTTC.

This clonotype was seen repeatedly, ten times or more. V is TRBV27 and J is TRBJ1-2; perhaps TRBD1 as D (6 bases). Germline V lookup: CDR1 MNHEY, CDR2 SMNVEV (reference sequence). V gave up 3 bases and J gave up 3 bases, with 11 bases separating them. The CDR3 sequence is 14 residues long. The CDR3 here is CASSFRGRDYGYTF. The CDR3 coding sequence is TGTGCCAGCAGTTTTAGGGGGAGGGACTATGGCTACACCTTC.

This clonotype was seen many times. The chain has TRBV7-9 and TRBJ1-5, with 8 bases identical to TRBD1. The germline gives CDR1 SEHNR, CDR2 FQNEAQ (reference sequence). This CDR3 spans 15 amino acids. With V trimmed by 1 base and J by 2 bases, 1 base remained unmatched. The CDR3 nucleotides are TGTGCCAGCAGCTTAGAGACAGGGGGCAATCAGCCCCAGCATTTT. This translates into CASSLETGGNQPQHF.

This clonotype came up many times. The rearrangement joins TRBV5-1 to TRBJ2-3; 7 bases are shared with TRBD2. The CDR3 runs to 14 residues. Looked up from germline, CDR1 is SGHRS and CDR2 is YFSETQ. After removal of 0 bases from V and 4 bases from J, the junction contained 2 bases not matched to a gene. This CDR3 is CASSLARGADTQYF. The CDR3 coding sequence is TGCGCCAGCAGCTTGGCCCGGGGGGCAGATACGCAGTATTTT.

This clonotype was counted at least ten times. This sequence joins TRBV5-5 and TRBJ2-7; possibly TRBD2 for D (5 bases). CDR1 and CDR2 from the germline V gene are SGHKS and YYEKEE (reference sequence). The CDR3 is 15 residues long. V lost 5 bases to trimming and J lost 0 bases, with 15 bases between them. CDR3 amino acids: CASREGPQSSYEQYF. The DNA for the CDR3 is TGTGCCAGCAGAGAGGGTCCTCAAAGCTCCTACGAGCAGTACTTC.

In regard to this clonotype: A read error may be the cause here, since a much bigger clone is one base away. V and J are TRBV5-5 and TRBJ1-2; weak D call: TRBD1 (6 bases). The CDR3 runs to 14 residues. Germline V CDR1 and CDR2: SGHKS, YYEKEE (reference sequence). V lost 4 bases and J lost 6, with 16 bases in between. The CDR3 reads CASSPTGTTHGYTF. CDR3 nucleotides: TGTGCCAGCAGCCCTACAGGGACAACACATGGCTACACCTTC.

Ten or more counts support this clonotype. The V and J genes are TRBV6-1 and TRBJ2-7, with 8 nucleotides matching TRBD1. Unmatched junction bases numbered 14, after V lost 8 bases and J lost 2 bases. Germline CDR1 MNHNS, CDR2 SASEGT. This CDR3 has 16 amino acids. DNA for the CDR3: TGTGCCAGCGCCCCAGACTTGGGACAGGAGCCCTACGAGCAGTACTTC. Translated: CASAPDLGQEPYEQYF.

There are many counts of this clonotype. The chain joins TRBV5-1 to TRBJ2-7; the D gene is possibly TRBD1 (5 bases). This CDR3 has 13 residues. V was clipped by 1 base and J by 6 bases, with 11 bases between them. Germline CDR1 and CDR2: SGHRS and YFSETQ. CDR3 sequence: CASSLMQGREQYF. DNA of the CDR3: TGCGCCAGCAGCTTGATGCAGGGTCGCGAGCAGTACTTC.

The chain has TRBV23-1 and TRBJ2-7, with D hard to call. TRBV23-1 is placed among ORFs of uncertain function. The CDR3 loop spans 14 amino acids. The V and J ends lost 4 bases and 0 bases respectively, with 10 bases between them. The CDR3 DNA reads as TGCGCCAGCAGTCCCGACACAAGCTCCTACGAGCAGTACTTC. Encoded protein: CASSPDTSSYEQYF.

The rearrangement links TRBV5-1 to TRBJ2-2; no reliable D call. This CDR3 has 12 amino acids. The V gene's germline CDR1 is SGHRS and CDR2 YFSETQ. Trimming took off 1 base at V and 7 bases at J, with 5 bases between the two ends. CDR3 nucleotides: TGCGCCAGCAGCTTGTCACTCGGGGAGCTGTTTTTT. Its translation is CASSLSLGELFF.

CDR3 amino acids: CASRTGPGTGELFF. DNA of the CDR3: TGCGCCAGCAGGACAGGACCGGGGACCGGGGAGCTGTTTTTT. The chain joins TRBV5-1 to TRBJ2-2; D perhaps matches TRBD1 (6 bases). Germline CDR1 is SGHRS and CDR2 is YFSETQ. The CDR3 loop spans 14 amino acids. The germline V and J ends were trimmed by 5 bases and 5 bases, with 13 bases remaining between them.

CDR3 region: CASSFGAGGGGETQYF. The DNA of the CDR3 is TGCGCCAGCAGCTTTGGAGCGGGAGGCGGTGGAGAGACCCAGTACTTC. The chain has TRBV5-1 and TRBJ2-5, with 9 bases aligning to TRBD2. Germline V lookup: CDR1 SGHRS, CDR2 YFSETQ. J was trimmed by 4 bases and V by 2 bases; bases with no gene match: 9. This CDR3 contains 16 residues.

The sample holds many counts of this clonotype. The chain has TRBV9 and TRBJ2-7; weak D call: TRBD1 (6 bases). The V end lost 0 bases, the J end lost 1 base, and 11 bases lay between the germline ends. The CDR3 is made up of 15 amino acids. The germline CDR1 and CDR2 sequences are SGDLS and YYNGEE. CDR3 DNA sequence: TGTGCCAGCAGCGTAGGGACAGCGCCTTCCTACGAGCAGTACTTC. Amino acids: CASSVGTAPSYEQYF. The full variable domain, with the rest looked up from reference TRBV9 and TRBJ2-7, is DSGVTQTPKHLITATGQRVTLRCSPRSGDLSVYWYQQSLDQGLQFLIQYYNGEERAKGNILERFSAQQFPDLHSELNLSSLELGDSALYFCASSVGTAPSYEQYFGPGTRLTVT.

In its sample, this clonotype was seen many times. V usage is TRBV29-1 and J usage is TRBJ2-5, with a weak D call TRBD1 (6 bases). V was clipped by 6 bases and J by 8 bases, with 19 bases between them. Germline assignment: CDR1 SQVTM and CDR2 ANQGSEA. CDR3 length: 13 residues. The CDR3 bases are TGCAGCGTGGAGCTGACAGGTTCCCGAACCCAGTACTTC. It is translated as CSVELTGSRTQYF.